The 21 T cell receptor beta chains reported below all come from one sample, sequenced in a study of cytomegalovirus exposure and HLA in healthy donors. PCR involved 60 Vbeta and 13 Jbeta primers. Clones were sequenced by immunoSEQ multiplex PCR, and TCRdb holds only the in-frame ones, with some missing. Counted here are around 120,000 clones, around four fifths occurring once; the ten biggest clones make up approximately 1.1%. Sequenced material: PBMCs. These receptors were collected from a boy younger than 18 in good health and CMV-seronegative.

The CDR3 is CASSVIGEVHQPQHF. CDR3 bases: TGTGCCAGCAGTGTTATAGGGGAGGTACATCAGCCCCAGCATTTT. The rearrangement joins TRBV6-1 to TRBJ1-5; a possible D gene is TRBD1 (5 bases). Trimming took 4 bases from V and 5 from J, leaving 15 bases between them. The CDR3 is 15 residues long. Looked up from germline, CDR1 is MNHNS and CDR2 is SASEGT.

This clone was seen once. V and J are TRBV7-6 and TRBJ2-5, with D uncertain. The CDR3 contains 11 residues. Trimming left V 3 bases short and J 5 bases short, with 4 bases between. Per germline, CDR1 SGHVS and CDR2 FNYEAQ. DNA for the CDR3: TGTGCCAGCAGCTTCGCGGAGACCCAGTACTTC. Its protein product is CASSFAETQYF. The full variable domain, its missing parts supplied by reference TRBV7-6 and TRBJ2-5, is GAGVSQSPRYKVTKRGQDVALRCDPISGHVSLYWYRQALGQGPEFLTYFNYEAQQDKSGLPNDRFSAERPEGSISTLTIQRTEQRDSAMYRCASSFAETQYFGPGTRLLVL.

The rearrangement joins TRBV7-2 to TRBJ1-2, with D possibly TRBD1 on 5 matching bases. The V and J ends lost 2 bases and 8 bases respectively, with 18 bases between them. CDR1 and CDR2 from the germline V gene are SGHTA and FQGNSA. This CDR3 has 15 amino acids. The DNA of the CDR3 is TGTGCCAGCAGCTTATGGGCGGGGGAGGGCGGCGGCTACACCTTC. Translating gives CASSLWAGEGGGYTF.

In its sample, this clone was seen once. The chain's CDR3 is CAFRSGVHTEAFF. The CDR3 DNA follows: TGTGCCTTTAGATCAGGGGTGCACACTGAAGCTTTCTTT. The chain has TRBV30 and TRBJ1-1; D may be TRBD1 (6 bases). V lost 7 bases to trimming and J lost 3 bases, with 15 bases between them. CDR3 length: 13 amino acids. Germline V gene lookup returns CDR1 GTSNPN and CDR2 SVGIG (reference sequence).

The V and J genes are TRBV4-3 and TRBJ2-7; possibly TRBD2 for D (6 bases). The V gene's germline CDR1 is LGHNA and CDR2 YSLEER. V was pared by 2 bases and J by 0 bases, with 11 bases between. This CDR3 is built from 15 residues. The CDR3 here is CASSQLRGFSYEQYF. The CDR3 region has the DNA TGCGCCAGCAGCCAACTTCGGGGGTTCTCCTACGAGCAGTACTTC.

The rearrangement links TRBV5-6 to TRBJ1-1; 9 nucleotides match TRBD1. This CDR3 is 15 amino acids long. Germline lookup yields CDR1 SGHDT and CDR2 YYEEEE. After removal of 3 bases from V and 1 base from J, the junction contained 4 bases not matched to a gene. CDR3 in DNA: TGTGCCAGCAGCTACATGACAGGGGGGAACACTGAAGCTTTCTTT. This gives the protein CASSYMTGGNTEAFF.

The chain is built from TRBV5-1 and TRBJ2-7; 8 bases line up with TRBD1. CDR1 is SGHRS, CDR2 YFSETQ, per germline. The CDR3 consists of 15 residues. V lost 0 bases to trimming and J lost 2 bases; unmatched junction nucleotides: 4. The CDR3 is CASSLGSGGPYEQYF. The DNA of the CDR3 is TGCGCCAGCAGCTTGGGGTCAGGGGGCCCCTACGAGCAGTACTTC.

J is TRBJ2-2 and V is TRBV7-9; 7 nucleotides agree with TRBD2. Per germline, CDR1 SEHNR and CDR2 FQNEAQ (reference sequence). There are 15 residues in the CDR3. V lost 7 bases and J lost 1; bases outside the gene matches: 6. The CDR3, as DNA: TGTGCCAGCAAAAGTGGCGGGGGGAACACCGGGGAGCTGTTTTTT. It translates to CASKSGGGNTGELFF.

This clone was recorded only once. This chain links TRBV18 with TRBJ2-7, with D tentatively TRBD2 (5 bases). The CDR3 sequence is 14 residues long. With 2 bases removed from V and 3 bases from J, the gap between germline ends came to 11 bases. The V gene's germline CDR1 is KGHSH and CDR2 LQKENI. CDR3 amino acids: CASSPERLHYEQYF. CDR3 in DNA: TGTGCCAGCTCACCAGAGCGGCTGCACTACGAGCAGTACTTC.

As DNA, the CDR3 is TGCGCCAGCAGCCAAGATCGGACGGGGGAGAGTCAGCCCCAGCATTTT. Translation gives CASSQDRTGESQPQHF. This chain links TRBV4-1 with TRBJ1-5; a possible D gene is TRBD1 (5 bases). The V gene's germline CDR1 is MGHRA and CDR2 YSYEKL. The CDR3 consists of 16 residues. Trimming pared 0 bases from V and 6 bases from J, leaving 15 bases between.

This chain uses TRBV5-1 with TRBJ2-5; 11 bases map to TRBD2. With V trimmed by 2 bases and J by 2 bases, 5 bases remained unmatched. The CDR3 sequence is 16 residues long. The germline CDR1 and CDR2 sequences are SGHRS and YFSETQ. The CDR3 here is CASSLGLAGGQETQYF. CDR3 in DNA: TGCGCCAGCAGCTTAGGTCTAGCGGGAGGACAAGAGACCCAGTACTTC. Full variable domain (outside the CDR3, taken from reference TRBV5-1 and TRBJ2-5): KAGVTQTPRYLIKTRGQQVTLSCSPISGHRSVSWYQQTPGQGLQFLFEYFSETQRNKGNFPGRFSGRQFSNSRSEMNVSTLELGDSALYLCASSLGLAGGQETQYFGPGTRLLVL.

The chain recombines TRBV6-5 with TRBJ2-7; tentative D call: TRBD1 (6 bases). V lost 6 bases, J lost 6 bases, and 18 bases lay in between. The CDR3 is 14 residues long. Germline CDR1 is MNHEY and CDR2 is SVGAGI. CDR3 DNA sequence: TGTGCCAGCAGAGAACACGGTACAGGGCGCGAGCAGTACTTC. Translated: CASREHGTGREQYF.

The rearrangement uses TRBV25-1 and TRBJ1-1, with TRBD1 matching over 7 bases. V dropped 10 bases and J dropped 5; count of bases not matched to a gene: 7. Looked up from germline, CDR1 is MGHDK and CDR2 is SYGVNS. The CDR3 sequence is 12 residues long. This CDR3 is CATSQTGTEAFF. The CDR3 nucleotides are TGTGCCACCAGCCAGACAGGGACTGAAGCTTTCTTT.

The CDR3 loop reads CASSVDFSYEQYF. The DNA of the CDR3 is TGTGCCAGCAGCGTGGACTTCTCCTACGAGCAGTACTTC. The J gene is TRBJ2-7, the V gene TRBV9, with D possibly matching TRBD2 (5 bases). Germline V CDR1 and CDR2: SGDLS, YYNGEE. This CDR3 is built from 13 residues. The V end lost 2 bases, the J end lost 0 bases, and 6 bases lay between the germline ends. Drawing the rest from reference TRBV9 and TRBJ2-7, the complete variable domain is DSGVTQTPKHLITATGQRVTLRCSPRSGDLSVYWYQQSLDQGLQFLIQYYNGEERAKGNILERFSAQQFPDLHSELNLSSLELGDSALYFCASSVDFSYEQYFGPGTRLTVT.

The chain has TRBV5-6 and TRBJ2-5; 11 bases fit TRBD2. V trimming: 4 bases; J trimming: 8 bases; junction bases outside the gene matches: 7. Germline V gives CDR1 SGHDT, CDR2 YYEEEE. This CDR3 comprises 14 residues. CDR3 region: CASSPGLAVDTQYF. CDR3 bases: TGTGCCAGCAGCCCGGGACTAGCGGTGGACACCCAGTACTTC.

The V and J genes are TRBV30 and TRBJ2-7; 8 nucleotides match TRBD2. Germline V lookup: CDR1 GTSNPN, CDR2 SVGIG (reference sequence). The length of the CDR3 is 14 residues. The V segment lost 6 bases and the J segment 1 base; nucleotides outside the gene matches: 8. The CDR3 region is CACRKTSESYEQYF. As DNA, the CDR3 is TGTGCCTGCAGAAAGACTAGCGAGTCCTACGAGCAGTACTTC.

This clone has a handful of counts. This chain joins TRBV19 and TRBJ2-7, with D unclear. Trimming pared 0 bases from V and 4 bases from J, leaving 7 bases between. Germline V lookup: CDR1 LNHDA, CDR2 SQIVND (reference sequence). The CDR3 spans 13 residues. The CDR3 here is CASSIDPSYEQYF. CDR3 DNA sequence: TGTGCCAGTAGTATAGATCCCTCTTACGAGCAGTACTTC.

The genes are TRBV2 and TRBJ2-5; possibly TRBD1 for D (8 bases). This CDR3 region has 14 residues. Between the trimmed V and J ends, which lost 3 bases and 11 bases, there was a span of 19 bases. CDR1 and CDR2 (germline): SNHLY, FYNNEI. The CDR3 DNA reads as TGTGCCAGCAGTGATGGGCAGGGGGCGGGGGAGCAGTACTTC. Its translation: CASSDGQGAGEQYF.

The chain recombines TRBV5-6 with TRBJ2-7, with 11 bases matching TRBD1. Looked up from germline, CDR1 is SGHDT and CDR2 is YYEEEE. This CDR3 has 17 amino acids. Trimming at V came to 3 bases and at J to 4 bases, leaving 12 bases not matched to a gene. DNA for the CDR3: TGTGCCAGCAGCTGGAGGACAGGGGGCCGCCGGGGGTACGAGCAGTACTTC. It encodes CASSWRTGGRRGYEQYF.

The V call is TRBV7-2, the J call TRBJ2-2; D is uncertain. The germline V gene has CDR1 SGHTA and CDR2 FQGNSA. The CDR3 totals 13 residues. V lost 1 base and J lost 6, with 6 bases in between. CDR3 region: CASSLDRPGELFF. CDR3 nucleotide sequence: TGTGCCAGCAGCTTAGATCGTCCCGGGGAGCTGTTTTTT.

The chain employs TRBV4-3 and TRBJ2-1, with D tentatively TRBD1 (6 bases). From germline, CDR1 is LGHNA and CDR2 YSLEER. V was shortened by 0 bases and J by 0 bases, with 9 bases between the two germline ends. The CDR3 is 16 amino acids. In DNA, the CDR3 is TGCGCCAGCAGCCAAGATACAGGGAGCTCCTACAATGAGCAGTTCTTC. Protein sequence: CASSQDTGSSYNEQFF.